This TCR beta chain came from a study of T cell repertoires in cytomegalovirus infection. Study observations and caveats: Within the response measured ex vivo, HLA-C-restricted CMV-specific TCR beta clonotypes were dominant.

For this clonotype: Its antigen is unknown. One end of the junction varies from germline; a read error may be responsible.

TCRdb independently ran MiXCR on the reads; one entry per CDR3 protein. There are around 740,000 distinct CDR3 sequences in the sample; about a third occur only once, and under 3.5% lies in the top ten. The germline CDR1 and CDR2 sequences are SGHVS and FQNEAQ. This CDR3 is built from 14 residues. The sample comprised PBMCs. The chain carries TRBV7-8 and TRBJ1-1; the D gene is possibly TRBD1 (5 bases). This TCR was recovered from a human donor in good health (CMV status not recorded). Some clones in this sample may be carry-over from other donors' samples. DNA for the CDR3: TGTGCCAGCGGCTTTGGGACTGTTAACACTGAAGCTTTCTTT. Protein: CASGFGTVNTEAFF. Filled out from reference TRBV7-8 and TRBJ1-1, the complete variable domain reads GAGVSQSPRYKVAKRGQDVALRCDPISGHVSLFWYQQALGQGPEFLTYFQNEAQLDKSGLPSDRFFAERPEGSVSTLKIQRTQQEDSAVYLCASGFGTVNTEAFFGQGTRLTVV.